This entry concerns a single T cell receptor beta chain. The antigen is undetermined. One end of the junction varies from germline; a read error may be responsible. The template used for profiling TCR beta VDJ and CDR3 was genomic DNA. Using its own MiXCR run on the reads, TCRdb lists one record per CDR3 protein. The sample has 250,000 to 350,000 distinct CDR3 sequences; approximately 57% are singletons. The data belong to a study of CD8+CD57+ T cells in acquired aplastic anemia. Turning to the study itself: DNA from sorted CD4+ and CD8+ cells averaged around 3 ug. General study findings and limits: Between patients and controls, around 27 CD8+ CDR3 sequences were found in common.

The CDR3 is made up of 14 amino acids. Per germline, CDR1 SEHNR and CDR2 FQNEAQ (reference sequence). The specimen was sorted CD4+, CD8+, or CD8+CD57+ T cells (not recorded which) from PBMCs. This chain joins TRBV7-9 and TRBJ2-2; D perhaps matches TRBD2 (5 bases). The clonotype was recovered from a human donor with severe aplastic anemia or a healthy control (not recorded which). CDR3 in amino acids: CASSSVRGTGELFF. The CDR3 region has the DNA TGTGCTAGCAGCTCGGTCCGGGGCACCGGGGAGCTGTTTTTT.